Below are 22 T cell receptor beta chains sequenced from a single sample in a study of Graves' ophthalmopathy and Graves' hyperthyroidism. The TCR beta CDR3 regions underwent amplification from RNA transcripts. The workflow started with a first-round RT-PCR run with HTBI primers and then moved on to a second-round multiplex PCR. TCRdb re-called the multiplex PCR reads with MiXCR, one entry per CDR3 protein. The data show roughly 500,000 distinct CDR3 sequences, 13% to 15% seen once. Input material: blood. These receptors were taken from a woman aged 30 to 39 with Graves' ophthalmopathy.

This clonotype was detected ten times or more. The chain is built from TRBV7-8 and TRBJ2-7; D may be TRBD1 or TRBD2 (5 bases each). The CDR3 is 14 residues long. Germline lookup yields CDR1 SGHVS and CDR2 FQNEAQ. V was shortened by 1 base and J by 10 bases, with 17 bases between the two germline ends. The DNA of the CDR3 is TGTGCCAGCAGCTTAGAGGAGCGGACACCCTTTCAGTACTTC. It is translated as CASSLEERTPFQYF.

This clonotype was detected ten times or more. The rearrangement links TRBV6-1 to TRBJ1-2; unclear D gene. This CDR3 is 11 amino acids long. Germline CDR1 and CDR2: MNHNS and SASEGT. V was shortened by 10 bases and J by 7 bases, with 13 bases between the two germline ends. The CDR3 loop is CAIRDSGGYTF. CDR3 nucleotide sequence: TGTGCCATCCGGGATTCAGGTGGCTACACCTTC.

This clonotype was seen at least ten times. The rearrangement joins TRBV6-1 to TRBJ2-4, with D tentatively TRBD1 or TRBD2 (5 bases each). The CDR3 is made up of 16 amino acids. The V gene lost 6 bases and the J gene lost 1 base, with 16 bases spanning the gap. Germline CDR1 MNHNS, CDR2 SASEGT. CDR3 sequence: CASSALGDGAKNIQYF. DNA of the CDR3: TGTGCCAGCAGCGCCCTCGGGGACGGGGCCAAAAACATTCAGTACTTC.

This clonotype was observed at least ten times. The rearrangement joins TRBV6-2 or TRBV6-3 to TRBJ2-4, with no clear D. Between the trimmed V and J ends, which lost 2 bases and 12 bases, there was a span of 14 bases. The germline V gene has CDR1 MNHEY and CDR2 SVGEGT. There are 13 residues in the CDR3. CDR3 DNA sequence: TGTGCCAGCAGTTACGACACAGTCAGCGATCAGTACTTC. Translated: CASSYDTVSDQYF.

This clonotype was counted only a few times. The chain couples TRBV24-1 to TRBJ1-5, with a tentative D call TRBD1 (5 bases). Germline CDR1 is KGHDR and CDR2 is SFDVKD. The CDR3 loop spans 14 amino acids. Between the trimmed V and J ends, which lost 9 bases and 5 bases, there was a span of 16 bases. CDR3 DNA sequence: TGTGCCACCTCTGGGGCCAGGCGAGATCAGCCCCAGCATTTT. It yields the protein CATSGARRDQPQHF.

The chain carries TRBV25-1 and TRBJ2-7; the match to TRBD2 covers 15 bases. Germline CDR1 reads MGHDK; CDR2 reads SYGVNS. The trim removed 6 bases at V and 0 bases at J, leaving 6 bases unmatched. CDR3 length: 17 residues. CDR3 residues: CASRGLAGGRISYEQYF. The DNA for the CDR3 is TGTGCCAGCAGAGGACTAGCGGGAGGGCGGATCTCCTACGAGCAGTACTTC.

The DNA for the CDR3 is TGTGCCAGTAGTTTTCGGGTGTATGGGCCCCAGCATTTT. Residues: CASSFRVYGPQHF. This chain connects TRBV19 to TRBJ1-5; D is undetermined. Germline V CDR1 and CDR2: LNHDA, SQIVND (reference sequence). V lost 5 bases to trimming and J lost 9 bases, with 14 bases between them. The CDR3 length is 13 residues.

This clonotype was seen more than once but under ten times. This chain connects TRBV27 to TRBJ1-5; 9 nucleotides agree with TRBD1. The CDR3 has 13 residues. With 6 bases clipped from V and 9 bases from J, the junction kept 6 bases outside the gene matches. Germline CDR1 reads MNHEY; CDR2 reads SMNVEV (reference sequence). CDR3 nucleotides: TGTGCCAGCAGAGACAGGGGGAACGGGCCCCAGCATTTT. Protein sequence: CASRDRGNGPQHF.

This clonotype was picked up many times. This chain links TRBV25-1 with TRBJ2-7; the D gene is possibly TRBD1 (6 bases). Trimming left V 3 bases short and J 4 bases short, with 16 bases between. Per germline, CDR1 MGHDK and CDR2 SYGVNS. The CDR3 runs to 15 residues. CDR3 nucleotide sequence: TGTGCCAGCAGTGACGGACAGACTCTAGGGTACGAGCAGTACTTC. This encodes CASSDGQTLGYEQYF.

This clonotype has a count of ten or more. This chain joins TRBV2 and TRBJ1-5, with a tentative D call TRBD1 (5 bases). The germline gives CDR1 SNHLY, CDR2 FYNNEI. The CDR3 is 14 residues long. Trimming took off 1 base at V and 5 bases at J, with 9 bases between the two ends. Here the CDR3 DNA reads TGTGCCAGCAGTGAAGAGGGGAGGCATCAGCCCCAGCATTTT. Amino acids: CASSEEGRHQPQHF.

The CDR3 spells CASSSRDRGVYGYTF. The CDR3 coding sequence is TGTGCCAGCAGTTCCCGGGACAGGGGGGTCTATGGCTACACCTTC. This sequence joins TRBV27 and TRBJ1-2; TRBD1 matches 11 bases. CDR1 and CDR2 from the germline V gene are MNHEY and SMNVEV (reference sequence). CDR3 length: 15 residues. V gave up 4 bases and J gave up 4 bases; unmatched junction bases: 5.

The CDR3 region is CASSPGGQYF. The CDR3 DNA is TGTGCCAGCAGCCCCGGGGGGCAGTACTTC. The chain combines TRBV12-3 or TRBV12-4 with TRBJ2-7; D is possibly TRBD2 (6 bases). The CDR3 is 10 residues long. Trimming took off 6 bases at V and 9 bases at J, with 9 bases between the two ends.

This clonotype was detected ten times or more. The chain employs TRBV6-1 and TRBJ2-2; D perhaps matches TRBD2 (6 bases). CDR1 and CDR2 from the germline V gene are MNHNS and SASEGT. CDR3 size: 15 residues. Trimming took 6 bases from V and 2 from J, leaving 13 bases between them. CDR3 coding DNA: TGTGCCAGCAGCCTCGTGGGGGGAAACACCGGGGAGCTGTTTTTT. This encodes CASSLVGGNTGELFF.

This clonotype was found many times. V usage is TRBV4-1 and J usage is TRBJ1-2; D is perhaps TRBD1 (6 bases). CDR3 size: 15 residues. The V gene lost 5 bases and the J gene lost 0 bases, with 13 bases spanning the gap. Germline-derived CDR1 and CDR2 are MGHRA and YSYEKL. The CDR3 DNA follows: TGCGCCAGCAGCACACCCCGGACAGCTAACTATGGCTACACCTTC. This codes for CASSTPRTANYGYTF.

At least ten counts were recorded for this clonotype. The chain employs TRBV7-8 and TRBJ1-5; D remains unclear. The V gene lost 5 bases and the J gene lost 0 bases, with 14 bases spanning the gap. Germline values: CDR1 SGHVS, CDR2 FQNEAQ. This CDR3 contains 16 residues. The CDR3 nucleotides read TGTGCCAGCAGCCATACCCGGGAGCTTAGCAATCAGCCCCAGCATTTT. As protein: CASSHTRELSNQPQHF.

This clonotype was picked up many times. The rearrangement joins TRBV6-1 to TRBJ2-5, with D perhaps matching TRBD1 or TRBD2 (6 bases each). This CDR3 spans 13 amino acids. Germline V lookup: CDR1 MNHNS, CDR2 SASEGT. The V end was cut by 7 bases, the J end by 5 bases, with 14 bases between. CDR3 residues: CASNGGGPETQYF. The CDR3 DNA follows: TGTGCCAGCAACGGTGGGGGGCCGGAGACCCAGTACTTC.

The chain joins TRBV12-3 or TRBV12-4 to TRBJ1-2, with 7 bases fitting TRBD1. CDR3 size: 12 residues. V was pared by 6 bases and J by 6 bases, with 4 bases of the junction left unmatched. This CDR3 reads CASRQGSHGYTF. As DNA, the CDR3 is TGTGCCAGCAGACAGGGGTCCCATGGCTACACCTTC.

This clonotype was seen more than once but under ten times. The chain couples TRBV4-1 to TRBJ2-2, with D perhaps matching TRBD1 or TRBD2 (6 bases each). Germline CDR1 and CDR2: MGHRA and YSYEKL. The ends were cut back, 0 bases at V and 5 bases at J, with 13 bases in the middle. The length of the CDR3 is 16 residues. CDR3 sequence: CASSQDSRGRTGELFF. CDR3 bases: TGCGCCAGCAGCCAAGATAGCCGGGGGCGGACCGGGGAGCTGTTTTTT.

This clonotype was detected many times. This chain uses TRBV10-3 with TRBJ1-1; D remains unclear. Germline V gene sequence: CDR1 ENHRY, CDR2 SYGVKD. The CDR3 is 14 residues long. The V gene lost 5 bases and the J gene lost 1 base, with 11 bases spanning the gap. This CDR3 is CAISSLVENTEAFF. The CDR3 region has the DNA TGTGCCATCAGTTCCCTCGTTGAGAACACTGAAGCTTTCTTT.

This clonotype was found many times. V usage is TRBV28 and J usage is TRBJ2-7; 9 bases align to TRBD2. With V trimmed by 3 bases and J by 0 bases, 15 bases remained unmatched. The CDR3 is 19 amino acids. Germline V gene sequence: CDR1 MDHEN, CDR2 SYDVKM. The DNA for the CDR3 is TGTGCCAGCAGTTTGGGTTTACTAGCGGGCGCCCGTAGCTCCTACGAGCAGTACTTC. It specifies CASSLGLLAGARSSYEQYF.

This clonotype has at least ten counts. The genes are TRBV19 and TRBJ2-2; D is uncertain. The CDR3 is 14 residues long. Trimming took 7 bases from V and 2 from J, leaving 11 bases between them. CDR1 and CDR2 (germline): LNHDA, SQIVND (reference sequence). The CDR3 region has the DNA TGTGCCAGTATGGACGTCGGCAACACCGGGGAGCTGTTTTTT. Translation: CASMDVGNTGELFF.

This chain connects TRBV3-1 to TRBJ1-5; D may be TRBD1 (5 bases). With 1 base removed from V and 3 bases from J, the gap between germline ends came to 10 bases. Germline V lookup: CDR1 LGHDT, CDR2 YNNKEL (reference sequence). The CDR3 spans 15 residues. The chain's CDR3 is CASSQGGALNQPQHF. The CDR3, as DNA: TGTGCCAGCAGCCAAGGTGGGGCTCTCAATCAGCCCCAGCATTTT. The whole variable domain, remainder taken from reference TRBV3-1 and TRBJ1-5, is DTAVSQTPKYLVTQMGNDKSIKCEQNLGHDTMYWYKQDSKKFLKIMFSYNNKELIINETVPNRFSPKSPDKAHLNLHINSLELGDSAVYFCASSQGGALNQPQHFGDGTRLSIL.